The entry below describes one T cell receptor beta chain. The antigen is undetermined. The data are from a study of T cell responses to AZD1222 COVID-19 vaccine. Assay: immunoSEQ multiplex PCR; the TCRdb copy retains only in-frame clones and omits some. The sample records 90,000 to 120,000 clones, about 94% being singletons. Study-wide findings and caveats: Increases in Spike-specific TCR breadth and depth were seen after two AZD1222 doses.

Germline loops: CDR1 SGDLS, CDR2 YYNGEE. The CDR3 runs to 12 residues. The V end was cut by 3 bases, the J end by 3 bases, with 6 bases between. The V and J genes are TRBV9 and TRBJ1-2; D may be TRBD1 (6 bases). Sequencing was performed on peripheral blood, taken on day 0 of AZD1222 vaccination. This receptor was obtained from an adult in good health. This CDR3 reads CASSGTDYGYTF. CDR3 bases: TGTGCCAGCAGCGGGACAGACTATGGCTACACCTTC.